The clone carrying this T cell receptor beta chain was seen repeatedly, ten times or more. Its antigen is still unknown. The data derive from a study of neurological immune-mediated disorders. Broader study findings: Expanded clones shared no CDR3 amino acid sequences across subjects, suggesting private repertoires in all groups.

The making of cDNA relied on 5'RACE with 10-nucleotide random UMIs. From the 5' RACE reads, TCRdb called clonotypes with MiXCR, one entry per CDR3 protein. There are around 25,000 distinct CDR3 sequences in the sample; roughly 2.7% occur only once, and approximately 2.2% lies in the top ten. In germline, CDR1 is DFQATT, CDR2 SNEGSKA (reference sequence). V shed 0 bases and J shed 0 bases, with 9 bases lying between them. CDR3 length equals 15 residues. This TCR came from a woman aged 45-65 years with multiple sclerosis. This chain uses TRBV20-1 with TRBJ2-1; D unresolved. The sequencing input was PBMCs. CDR3 loop: CSARDVASSYNEQFF. For the CDR3, the DNA is TGCAGTGCTAGAGATGTGGCTAGCTCCTACAATGAGCAGTTCTTC.